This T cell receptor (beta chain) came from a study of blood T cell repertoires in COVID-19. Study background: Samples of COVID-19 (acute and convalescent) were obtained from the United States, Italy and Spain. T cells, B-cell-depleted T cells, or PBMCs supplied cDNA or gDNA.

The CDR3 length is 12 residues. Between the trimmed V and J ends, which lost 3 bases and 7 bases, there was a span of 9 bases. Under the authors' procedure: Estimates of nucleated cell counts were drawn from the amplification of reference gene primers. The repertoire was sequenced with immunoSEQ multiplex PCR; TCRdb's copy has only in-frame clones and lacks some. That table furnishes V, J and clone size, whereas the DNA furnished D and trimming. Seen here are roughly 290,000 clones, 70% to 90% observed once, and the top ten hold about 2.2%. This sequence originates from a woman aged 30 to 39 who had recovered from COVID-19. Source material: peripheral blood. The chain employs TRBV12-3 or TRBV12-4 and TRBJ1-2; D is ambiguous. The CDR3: CASSLRAVGYTF. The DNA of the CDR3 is TGTGCCAGCAGTTTGCGGGCAGTTGGCTACACCTTC.